These T cell receptor beta chains were read from a single sample in a study of neurological immune-mediated disorders. MiXCR, run by TCRdb on the 5' RACE reads, gives a single entry per CDR3 protein. The profile covers more than 60,000 distinct CDR3 sequences, with 3% to 4% appearing a single time and over 2% taken by the ten largest. Sequencing was performed on PBMCs. The receptors originated from a woman between 50 and 59 years old with multiple sclerosis. The CDR3 runs from the conserved cysteine through the conserved F or W. The D gene is left open where the match is weak. The listing skips clone size in some rows; elsewhere it reads once, few, many or a size class.

clone size | J gene | D gene | V gene | CDR3 DNA | CDR3 protein
many | TRBJ1-5 | . | TRBV12-5 | TGTGCTAGTGGTGTCCAAGGGAATCAGCCCCAGAATTTT | CASGVQGNQPQNF
many | TRBJ2-3 | TRBD2 | TRBV7-2 | TGTGCCAGCAGCTTAGCCCAGCCCAGCGGGGGGAAAGATACGCAGTATTTT | CASSLAQPSGGKDTQYF
few | TRBJ1-1 | TRBD1 | TRBV7-9 | TGTGCCAGCAGCTTACTCCAGGGGGCGGGGAACACTGAAGCTTTCTTT | CASSLLQGAGNTEAFF
many | TRBJ2-1 | TRBD2 | TRBV2 | TGTGCCAGCGGGACTATTTACAATGAGCAGTTCTTC | CASGTIYNEQFF
many | TRBJ2-1 | . | TRBV11-2 | TGTGCCAGCAGCTTAGATCGTACGGTAACCTCCTACAATGAGCAGTTCTTC | CASSLDRTVTSYNEQFF
many | TRBJ2-1 | TRBD2 | TRBV7-2 | TGTGCCAGCAGCTTACTCTGGACTAGCGGGTACAATGAGCAGTTCTTC | CASSLLWTSGYNEQFF
many | TRBJ2-5 | TRBD1 | TRBV20-1 | TGCAGTGCTAGGATACAGGGGAGCGAGACCCAGTACTTC | CSARIQGSETQYF
many | TRBJ1-2 | . | TRBV12-3/TRBV12-4 | TGTGCCAGCAGCCCCCGGTTTGGGGCCTATGGCTACACCTTC | CASSPRFGAYGYTF
many | TRBJ1-2 | TRBD1 | TRBV20-1 | TGCAGTGCTAGAGACCCCGACAGGGCGGTCTATGGCTACACCTTC | CSARDPDRAVYGYTF
many | TRBJ2-5 | . | TRBV5-5 | TGTGCCAGCAGCTTGGCCCCAACGGAGGAGACCCAGTACTTC | CASSLAPTEETQYF
many | TRBJ2-5 | TRBD1 | TRBV29-1 | TGCAGCTTAGTAACAGGGGGGACAGAGACCCAGTACTTC | CSLVTGGTETQYF
many | TRBJ1-1 | TRBD1 | TRBV2 | TGTGCCAGCGGGGCAGGGGGCCGTGGGACTGAAGCTTTCTTT | CASGAGGRGTEAFF
many | TRBJ2-7 | . | TRBV6-2/TRBV6-3 | TGTGCCAGCAGTACCGCTAGTTACGAGCAGTACTTC | CASSTASYEQYF
many | TRBJ2-5 | TRBD1 | TRBV20-1 | TGCAGTGCTCCCATACCGGGACAGGGTCTCCAAGAGACCCAGTACTTC | CSAPIPGQGLQETQYF
many | TRBJ1-1 | . | TRBV15 | TGTGCCACCAGCAAGACAGTAGACACTGAAGCTTTCTTT | CATSKTVDTEAFF
many | TRBJ2-1 | . | TRBV5-5 | TGTGCCAGCAGTCCCGGTTGGGGGGGCCACAATGAGCAGTTCTTC | CASSPGWGGHNEQFF
few | TRBJ2-3 | TRBD1 | TRBV7-8 | TGTGCCAGCAGCACCCCCGGGACAGAGGCTCGTACGCAGTATTTT | CASSTPGTEARTQYF
many | TRBJ2-5 | TRBD1 | TRBV5-6 | TGTGCCAGCAGCAGCGGGACAGGGGGCTGGGAGACCCAGTACTTC | CASSSGTGGWETQYF
many | TRBJ2-1 | . | TRBV9 | TGTGCCAGCAGCGTCCAGGGCGAGTGGGATGAGCAGTTCTTC | CASSVQGEWDEQFF
few | TRBJ2-3 | TRBD2 | TRBV12-3/TRBV12-4 | TGTGCCAGCAGTTTTAGGATGACTAGCGGGAGTTCGACAGATACGCAGTATTTT | CASSFRMTSGSSTDTQYF
many | TRBJ1-1 | TRBD1 | TRBV5-1 | TGCGCCAGCAGCTTAACAGGGGCTCTCACTGAAGCTTTCTTT | CASSLTGALTEAFF
many | TRBJ2-6 | . | TRBV10-3 | TGTGCCATCAGTGAGTCCGGGACTGGGGCCAACGTCCTGACTTTC | CAISESGTGANVLTF
many | TRBJ2-2 | TRBD1 | TRBV5-1 | TGCGCCAGCAGCTCGTGGACAGGTGCGAACACCGGGGAGCTGTTTTTT | CASSSWTGANTGELFF
many | TRBJ2-1 | TRBD2 | TRBV29-1 | TGCAGCGTATACTCTAGCGGGAGGGCGTACAATGAGCAGTTCTTC | CSVYSSGRAYNEQFF
many | TRBJ2-3 | TRBD2 | TRBV12-3/TRBV12-4 | TGTGCCAGCAGTTTAGGGGACCGGGGGGCAGATACGCAGTATTTT | CASSLGDRGADTQYF
many | TRBJ2-1 | TRBD2 | TRBV20-1 | TGCAGTGCTAGACCACTAGCGGGAGAGGTAAATGAGCAGTTCTTC | CSARPLAGEVNEQFF
many | TRBJ2-5 | TRBD2 | TRBV5-4 | TGTGCCAGCAGCCGAAGGACTAGCATGGAGACCCAGTACTTC | CASSRRTSMETQYF
few | TRBJ1-2 | . | TRBV5-1 | TGCGCCAGCAGACTCGGACTGGAGGGAAGCTATGGCTACACCTTC | CASRLGLEGSYGYTF
many | TRBJ2-1 | . | TRBV20-1 | TGCAGTGCTAGGGACTCAAGGCATGAGCAGTTCTTC | CSARDSRHEQFF
many | TRBJ1-4 | TRBD1 | TRBV20-1 | TGCAGTGCTAGTGGGGACAGGGGCTGGGATGAAAAACTGTTTTTT | CSASGDRGWDEKLFF
many | TRBJ2-3 | . | TRBV11-3 | TGTGCCAGCAGCTTATTTACGGGTTACACAGATACGCAGTATTTT | CASSLFTGYTDTQYF
many | TRBJ1-2 | . | TRBV20-1 | TGCAGTGCTAGGACCGGGACCCTCAACTATGGCTACACCTTC | CSARTGTLNYGYTF
. | TRBJ2-4 | . | TRBV29-1 | TGCAGCGTTGAAGTGGGACTGGGAAACATTCAGTACTTC | CSVEVGLGNIQYF
many | TRBJ2-5 | TRBD2 | TRBV5-1 | TGCGCCAGCAGCTTGGGACTAGCTCAAGAGACCCAGTACTTC | CASSLGLAQETQYF
many | TRBJ2-5 | TRBD2 | TRBV12-3/TRBV12-4 | TGTGCCAGCAGTGTACTAGCGCCAGAGTCCCAGTACTTC | CASSVLAPESQYF